This T cell receptor beta chain was captured by sequencing in a study of blood T cell repertoires in COVID-19. Study information: Sources were T cells, B-cell-depleted T cells, or PBMCs; the material itself was cDNA or gDNA.

Recruitment covered over 20 US areas and drew participants whose ages spanned roughly 18 to 90 years. The V and J ends lost 4 bases and 3 bases, in that order; junction bases with no gene match: 8. CDR3 length equals 15 residues. CDR1 is SNHLY and CDR2 is FYNNEI in the germline V gene. Original processing methods: From reference gene primer amplification, estimates of nucleated cell counts were derived. Profiling relied on immunoSEQ multiplex PCR, and the TCRdb table lists in-frame clones only, not all of them. V, J and clone size are taken as reported in that table, and D and trimming were inferred from the DNA itself. The repertoire includes about 260,000 clones, around 90% of them detected once, and just over 0.85% sits in the top ten.

The gene calls are TRBV2 and TRBJ1-1, with TRBD1 identical over 7 bases. The clonotype comes from a man aged 50-60 years who had been exposed to COVID-19. Sequences were obtained from PBMCs or T cells enriched from blood (not recorded which). The CDR3 here is CASSVNPGGDTEAFF. The CDR3 nucleotides read TGTGCCAGCAGTGTGAATCCAGGGGGAGACACTGAAGCTTTCTTT.